Following are 19 T cell receptor beta chains from one sample sequenced in a study of shared clonotypes between healthy human individuals. Some clones are missing from TCRdb's copy, which holds only in-frame ones; the method was immunoSEQ multiplex PCR. The repertoire includes about 110,000 clones, 68% of them detected once, and approximately 23% sits in the top ten. The material sequenced was memory CD8+ T cells sorted from blood. Subset specified: CD45RO+ cells pooled with CCR7-negative TemRA cells. These receptors all come from a woman aged 25 to 39 in good health.

This chain uses TRBV5-1 with TRBJ2-3; unclear D gene. Deletions cut 2 bases from V and 5 bases from J, with 12 bases between. Germline V lookup: CDR1 SGHRS, CDR2 YFSETQ. This CDR3 spans 14 amino acids. The CDR3 DNA follows: TGCGCCAGCAGCTTTACCCCTGGGCGAGATACGCAGTATTTT. This gives the protein CASSFTPGRDTQYF.

Only a few counts were recorded for this clone. The genes are TRBV28 and TRBJ1-4; D ambiguous. The length of the CDR3 is 15 residues. CDR1 MDHEN and CDR2 SYDVKM come from the germline V gene. V lost 3 bases and J 0 bases, leaving 8 bases between the germline ends. DNA of the CDR3: TGTGCCAGCAGTTTTTTGCCAGCAACTAATGAAAAACTGTTTTTT. Its translation is CASSFLPATNEKLFF.

This clone was detected only once. The sample holds other DNA sequences that translate to the same CDR3. V and J are TRBV10-3 and TRBJ1-2; TRBD1 might be the D (5 bases). Germline V gives CDR1 ENHRY, CDR2 SYGVKD. The CDR3 sequence is 14 residues long. Between the trimmed V and J ends, which lost 3 bases and 2 bases, there was a span of 10 bases. The CDR3 DNA reads as TGTGCCATCAGTGAATCGGGGCCGAACTATGGCTACACCTTC. The encoded protein is CAISESGPNYGYTF.

The chain employs TRBV4-1 and TRBJ2-7; 8 bases are a match to TRBD2. The V gene end was trimmed by 0 bases and the J gene end by 2 bases; junction bases not matched to a gene: 9. This CDR3 comprises 17 residues. Germline V lookup: CDR1 MGHRA, CDR2 YSYEKL. CDR3 loop: CASSQDRILAVTYEQYF. In DNA, the CDR3 is TGCGCCAGCAGCCAAGATCGCATACTAGCGGTAACCTACGAGCAGTACTTC.

The CDR3 DNA reads as TGTGCTAGTGGTTTGAGACTAGCGGAAGGGTACCAAGAGACCCAGTACTTC. This codes for CASGLRLAEGYQETQYF. J is TRBJ2-5 and V is TRBV12-5, with 9 bases identical to TRBD2. J lost 0 bases, V lost 2 bases, and 7 bases had no gene match. Per the germline V gene, CDR1 is LGHNT and CDR2 is FRNRAP. This CDR3 has 17 residues.

Details on this clone: Other DNA sequences of this sample code for an identical CDR3. The chain recombines TRBV7-9 with TRBJ2-7; D is unclear. Trimming removed 5 bases from V and 4 bases from J, with 6 bases in between. The germline V gene has CDR1 SEHNR and CDR2 FQNEAQ (reference sequence). This CDR3 region has 11 residues. This CDR3 reads CASSHDYEQYF. The CDR3 coding sequence is TGTGCCAGCAGCCATGATTACGAGCAGTACTTC. Variable domain in full (rest from reference TRBV7-9 and TRBJ2-7): DTGVSQNPRHKITKRGQNVTFRCDPISEHNRLYWYRQTLGQGPEFLTYFQNEAQLEKSRLLSDRFSAERPKGSFSTLEIQRTEQGDSAMYLCASSHDYEQYFGPGTRLTVT.

The CDR3 DNA sequence: TGTGCCAGCAGTTCCCTTTGGGTAAATCAGCCCCAGCATTTT. This translates into CASSSLWVNQPQHF. The chain carries TRBV28 and TRBJ1-5; no clear D gene. The germline V and J ends were trimmed by 4 bases and 4 bases, with 11 bases remaining between them. The length of the CDR3 is 14 residues. Germline-derived CDR1 and CDR2 are MDHEN and SYDVKM.

The chain couples TRBV29-1 to TRBJ2-3, with D perhaps TRBD1 or TRBD2 (5 bases each). CDR1 is SQVTM and CDR2 is ANQGSEA in the germline V gene. With 4 bases removed from V and 2 bases from J, the gap between germline ends came to 16 bases. The CDR3 totals 15 residues. DNA for the CDR3: TGCAGCGTTGGTTTAAGAGGGGACCCCACAGATACGCAGTATTTT. Translating gives CSVGLRGDPTDTQYF.

The V gene is TRBV19, the J gene TRBJ2-2; TRBD2 might be the D (6 bases). The V gene's germline CDR1 is LNHDA and CDR2 SQIVND (reference sequence). CDR3 size: 14 residues. V dropped 7 bases and J dropped 2 bases, with 11 bases sitting between them. CDR3 sequence (DNA): TGTGCCAGTATGGCGGGGATAAACACCGGGGAGCTGTTTTTT. This encodes CASMAGINTGELFF.

The chain combines TRBV5-8 with TRBJ1-2; D is uncertain. From germline, CDR1 is SGHTS and CDR2 YDEGEE. The V end was cut by 2 bases, the J end by 4 bases, with 9 bases between. This CDR3 comprises 13 residues. The CDR3 region has the DNA TGTGCCAGCAGCTTTTGGTACAGCTATGGCTACACCTTC. As protein: CASSFWYSYGYTF.

This chain links TRBV27 with TRBJ1-2; no firm D call. CDR3 length equals 13 residues. The V and J ends lost 3 bases and 4 bases respectively, with 9 bases between them. Germline V lookup: CDR1 MNHEY, CDR2 SMNVEV (reference sequence). The CDR3 bases are TGTGCCAGCAGTTTGGGCGGCAGCTATGGCTACACCTTC. As protein: CASSLGGSYGYTF.

The V gene is TRBV7-9, the J gene TRBJ2-7, with 8 bases that match TRBD2. This CDR3 contains 18 residues. CDR1 SEHNR and CDR2 FQNEAQ come from the germline V gene (reference sequence). Trimming took 5 bases from V and 4 from J; bases not matched to a gene: 19. The CDR3 sequence is CASSPPSTERELGYEQYF. The CDR3 bases are TGTGCCAGCAGCCCTCCTTCGACCGAGCGGGAGCTCGGGTACGAGCAGTACTTC.

The V and J genes are TRBV5-1 and TRBJ2-3; D gene ambiguous. V lost 0 bases to trimming and J lost 5 bases, with 1 base between them. Germline CDR1 and CDR2: SGHRS and YFSETQ. The CDR3 is made up of 11 amino acids. The CDR3 here is CASSLVDTQYF. CDR3 coding DNA: TGCGCCAGCAGCTTGGTAGATACGCAGTATTTT.

This clone has at least ten counts. The missing conserved phenylalanine or tryptophan at the end of this CDR3 makes a read error likely. No DNA is shown, since the ends of the CDR3 on it are uncertain; the CDR3 is the one TCRdb lists. V and J are TRBV7-7 and TRBJ1-1; the D call of TRBD1 is as the table states it, not checked on the DNA. The CDR3 length equals 12 residues, ends included. The germline CDR1 and CDR2 sequences are SSHAT and FNYEAQ (reference sequence). The CDR3 loop is CASSLGRGDPSV.

This rearrangement joins TRBV29-1 to TRBJ2-2; D remains unclear. The germline CDR1 and CDR2 sequences are SQVTM and ANQGSEA. The CDR3 contains 12 residues. V was cut by 5 bases and J by 4 bases, with 8 bases left in between. CDR3 sequence reads: CSVKWATGELFF. As DNA, the CDR3 is TGCAGCGTTAAGTGGGCCACCGGGGAGCTGTTTTTT.

The chain has TRBV5-1 and TRBJ2-6; D is uncertain. Germline V gene sequence: CDR1 SGHRS, CDR2 YFSETQ. The CDR3 is 15 residues long. The V end was cut by 2 bases, the J end by 0 bases, with 6 bases between. The CDR3 region is CASSFWVSGANVLTF. DNA of the CDR3: TGCGCCAGCAGCTTCTGGGTCTCTGGGGCCAACGTCCTGACTTTC. The full variable domain, its missing parts supplied by reference TRBV5-1 and TRBJ2-6, is KAGVTQTPRYLIKTRGQQVTLSCSPISGHRSVSWYQQTPGQGLQFLFEYFSETQRNKGNFPGRFSGRQFSNSRSEMNVSTLELGDSALYLCASSFWVSGANVLTFGAGSRLTVL.

V gene TRBV6-1 combines with J gene TRBJ2-2; 8 positions agree with TRBD2. The V segment lost 2 bases and the J segment 5 bases; nucleotides outside the gene matches: 4. The V gene's germline CDR1 is MNHNS and CDR2 SASEGT. This CDR3 contains 15 residues. The CDR3: CASSELREATGELFF. CDR3 DNA sequence: TGTGCCAGCAGTGAACTGCGGGAGGCGACCGGGGAGCTGTTTTTT.

The V and J genes are TRBV5-1 and TRBJ2-2, with TRBD1 as a possible D gene (5 bases). V lost 7 bases and J 2 bases, leaving 9 bases between the germline ends. The CDR3 runs to 13 residues. Germline CDR1 and CDR2: SGHRS and YFSETQ. CDR3 residues: CASQGGNTGELFF. The DNA of the CDR3 is TGCGCCAGCCAGGGCGGAAACACCGGGGAGCTGTTTTTT.

This clone was counted ten times or more. This chain connects TRBV25-1 to TRBJ2-2, with TRBD2 matching 10 bases. V was clipped by 7 bases and J by 6 bases; unmatched bases: 11. Germline V gene sequence: CDR1 MGHDK, CDR2 SYGVNS. This CDR3 region has 16 residues. The CDR3 DNA follows: TGTGCCAGCACGGCTAGCGGGAGTCTCGGCTCCGGGGAGCTGTTTTTT. This encodes CASTASGSLGSGELFF.